This T cell receptor (beta chain) was recovered during a study of Graves' ophthalmopathy and Graves' hyperthyroidism. At the level of the study: Peripheral blood was collected at initial diagnosis, before any treatment.

This clonotype was counted at least ten times. Amplification targeted the TCR beta CDR3 regions, with RNA transcripts as the source material. HTBI primers were used in a first-round RT-PCR, which preceded a second-round multiplex PCR. TCRdb itself ran the multiplex PCR reads through MiXCR, one entry per CDR3 protein. Of around 170,000 distinct CDR3 sequences in the sample, approximately 40% were seen once. Other autoimmune diseases, uncontrolled infections, pregnancy and lactation each led to patient exclusion. The sample was peripheral blood. This sequence originates from a woman in her 40s with Graves' ophthalmopathy.

This chain's CDR3 is CASSSQGASGIQYF. The CDR3 DNA sequence: TGTGCCAGCAGTTCACAGGGGGCTAGTGGCATTCAGTACTTC. The rearrangement uses TRBV28 and TRBJ2-4; 9 bases match TRBD1. This CDR3 contains 14 residues. The V gene end was trimmed by 4 bases and the J gene end by 9 bases; junction bases not matched to a gene: 7. CDR1 is MDHEN and CDR2 is SYDVKM in the germline V gene.